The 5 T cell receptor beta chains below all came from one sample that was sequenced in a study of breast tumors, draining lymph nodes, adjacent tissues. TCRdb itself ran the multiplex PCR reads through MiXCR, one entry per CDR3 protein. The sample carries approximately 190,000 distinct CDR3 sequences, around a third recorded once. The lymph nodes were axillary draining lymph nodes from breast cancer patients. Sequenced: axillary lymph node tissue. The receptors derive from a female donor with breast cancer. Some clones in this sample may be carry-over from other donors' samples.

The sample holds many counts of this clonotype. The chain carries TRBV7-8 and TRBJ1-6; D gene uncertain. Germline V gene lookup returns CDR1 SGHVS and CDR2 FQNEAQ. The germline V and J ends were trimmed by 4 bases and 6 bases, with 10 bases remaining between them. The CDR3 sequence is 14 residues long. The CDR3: CASSSERPNSPLHF. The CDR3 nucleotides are TGTGCCAGCAGCTCCGAGCGCCCTAATTCACCCCTCCACTTT. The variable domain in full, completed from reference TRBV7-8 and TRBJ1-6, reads GAGVSQSPRYKVAKRGQDVALRCDPISGHVSLFWYQQALGQGPEFLTYFQNEAQLDKSGLPSDRFFAERPEGSVSTLKIQRTQQEDSAVYLCASSSERPNSPLHFGNGTRLTVT.

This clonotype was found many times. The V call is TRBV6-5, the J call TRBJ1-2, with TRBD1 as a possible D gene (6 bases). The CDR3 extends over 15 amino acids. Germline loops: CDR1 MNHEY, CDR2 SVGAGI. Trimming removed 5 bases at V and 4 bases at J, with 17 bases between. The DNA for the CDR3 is TGTGCCAGCAGTCCGACCACAGGGACCGGCTATGGCTACACCTTC. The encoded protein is CASSPTTGTGYGYTF.

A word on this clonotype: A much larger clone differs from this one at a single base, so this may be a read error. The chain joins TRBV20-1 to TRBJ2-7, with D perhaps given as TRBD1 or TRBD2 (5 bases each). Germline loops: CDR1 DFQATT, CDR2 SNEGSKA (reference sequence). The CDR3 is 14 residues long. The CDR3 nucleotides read TGCGGTGCTAGCCCGACGGCTGGGACGTACGAGCAGTACTTC. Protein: CGASPTAGTYEQYF.

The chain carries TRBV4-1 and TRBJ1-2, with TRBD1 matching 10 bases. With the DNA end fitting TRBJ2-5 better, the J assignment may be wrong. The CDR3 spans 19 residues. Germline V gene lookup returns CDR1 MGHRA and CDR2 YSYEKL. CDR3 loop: CASSQDPPGGTGDGETQYF. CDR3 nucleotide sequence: TGCGCCAGCAGCCAAGATCCACCGGGCGGGACAGGGGATGGAGAGACCCAGTACTTC.

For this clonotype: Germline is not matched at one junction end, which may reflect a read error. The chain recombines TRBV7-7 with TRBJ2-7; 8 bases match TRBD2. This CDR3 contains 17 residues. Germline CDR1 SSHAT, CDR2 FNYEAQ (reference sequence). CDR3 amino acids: CASSLGREGAGVQEQYF. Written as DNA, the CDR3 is TGTGCTAGCAGCTTGGGCAGGGAGGGAGCGGGAGTCCAGGAGCAGTACTTC.